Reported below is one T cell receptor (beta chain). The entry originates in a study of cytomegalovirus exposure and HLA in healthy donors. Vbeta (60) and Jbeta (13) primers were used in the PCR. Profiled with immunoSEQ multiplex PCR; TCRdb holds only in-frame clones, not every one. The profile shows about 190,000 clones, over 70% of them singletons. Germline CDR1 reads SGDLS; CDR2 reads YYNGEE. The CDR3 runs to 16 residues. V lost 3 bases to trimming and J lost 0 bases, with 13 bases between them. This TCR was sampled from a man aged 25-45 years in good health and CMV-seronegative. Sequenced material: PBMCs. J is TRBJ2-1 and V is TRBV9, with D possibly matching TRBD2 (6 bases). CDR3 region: CASSGRDGSSYNEQFF. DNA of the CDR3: TGTGCCAGCAGCGGAAGGGACGGGAGCTCCTACAATGAGCAGTTCTTC.